Included here is one T cell receptor (beta chain) sequence, with context. Trimming shortened V by 4 bases and J by 0 bases, and 10 bases separated the two germline ends. Germline CDR1 reads SGHVS; CDR2 reads FQNEAQ. This CDR3 has 16 residues. As processed by the authors: For nucleated cells, counts were estimated from reference gene primer amplification. Repertoires were generated with immunoSEQ multiplex PCR, while TCRdb's copy carries only in-frame clones and drops some. V and J calls and clone size come straight from that table; D and trimming were deduced from the DNA. The sample records 400,000 or so clones, about 90% being singletons. Researchers sorted participants into cohorts using their self-reported clinical history. What the recovered Cohort 3 donors had was two negative PCRs, clearance, or symptom resolution. The sample is drawn from a study of blood T cell repertoires in COVID-19.

The sequencing input was PBMCs or T cells enriched from blood (not recorded which). This chain joins TRBV7-8 and TRBJ1-6; D gene unclear. The origin of this receptor is a man younger than 30 who had recovered from COVID-19. CDR3 loop: CASSSEPSSYNSPLHF. The DNA for the CDR3 is TGTGCCAGCAGCTCCGAACCGAGCTCCTATAATTCACCCCTCCACTTT.